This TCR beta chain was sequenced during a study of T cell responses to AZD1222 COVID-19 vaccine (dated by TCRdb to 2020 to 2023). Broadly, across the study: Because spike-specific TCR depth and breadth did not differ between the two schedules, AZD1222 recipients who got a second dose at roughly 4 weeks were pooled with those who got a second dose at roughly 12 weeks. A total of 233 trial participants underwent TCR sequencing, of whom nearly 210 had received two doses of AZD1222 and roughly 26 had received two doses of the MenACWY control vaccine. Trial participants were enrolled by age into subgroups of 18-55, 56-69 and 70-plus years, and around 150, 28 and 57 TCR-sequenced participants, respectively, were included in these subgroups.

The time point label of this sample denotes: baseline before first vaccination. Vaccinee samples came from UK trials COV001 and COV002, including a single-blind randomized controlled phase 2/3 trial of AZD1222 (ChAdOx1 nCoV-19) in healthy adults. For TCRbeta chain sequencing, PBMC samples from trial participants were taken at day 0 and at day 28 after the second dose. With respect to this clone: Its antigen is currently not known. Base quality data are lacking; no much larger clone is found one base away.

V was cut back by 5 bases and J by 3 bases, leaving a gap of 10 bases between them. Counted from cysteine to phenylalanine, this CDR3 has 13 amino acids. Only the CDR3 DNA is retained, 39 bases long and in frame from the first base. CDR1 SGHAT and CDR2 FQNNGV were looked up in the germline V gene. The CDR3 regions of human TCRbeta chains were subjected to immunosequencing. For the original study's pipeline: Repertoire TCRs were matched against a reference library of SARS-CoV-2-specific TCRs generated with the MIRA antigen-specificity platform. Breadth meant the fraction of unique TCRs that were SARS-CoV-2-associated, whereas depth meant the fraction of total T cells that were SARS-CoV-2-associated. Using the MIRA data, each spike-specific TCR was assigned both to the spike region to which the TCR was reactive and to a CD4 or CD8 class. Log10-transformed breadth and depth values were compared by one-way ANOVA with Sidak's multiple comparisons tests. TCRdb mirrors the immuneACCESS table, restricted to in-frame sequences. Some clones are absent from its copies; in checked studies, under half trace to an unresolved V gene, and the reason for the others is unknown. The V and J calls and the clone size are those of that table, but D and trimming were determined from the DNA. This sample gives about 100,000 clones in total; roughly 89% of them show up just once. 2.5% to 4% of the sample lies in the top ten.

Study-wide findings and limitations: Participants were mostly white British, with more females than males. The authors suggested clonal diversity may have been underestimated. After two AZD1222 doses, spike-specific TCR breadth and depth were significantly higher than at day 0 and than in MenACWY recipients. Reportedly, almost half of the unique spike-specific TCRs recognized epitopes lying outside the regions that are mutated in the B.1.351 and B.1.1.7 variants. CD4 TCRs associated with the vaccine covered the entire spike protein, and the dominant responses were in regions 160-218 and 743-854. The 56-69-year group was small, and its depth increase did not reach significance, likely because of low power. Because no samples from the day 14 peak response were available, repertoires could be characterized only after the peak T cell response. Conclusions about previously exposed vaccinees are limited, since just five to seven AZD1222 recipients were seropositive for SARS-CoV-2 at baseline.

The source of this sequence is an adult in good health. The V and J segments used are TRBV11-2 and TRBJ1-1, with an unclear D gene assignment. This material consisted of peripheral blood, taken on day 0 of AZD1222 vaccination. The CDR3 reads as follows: CASSMLPDTEAFF. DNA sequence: TGTGCCAGCAGCATGTTACCTGACACTGAAGCTTTCTTT.